Sequencing of this T cell receptor beta chain was carried out in a study of blood T cell repertoires in COVID-19 (TCRdb year 2020). Turning to the overall study: Collaborator samples came from the United States, Italy and Spain and covered acute and convalescent phases of COVID-19. The repertoires were made available in a free public database intended to serve as a resource for research on the immune response to SARS-CoV-2. Samples were obtained from the ongoing ImmuneRACE study (first 160 participants) and from about 1,300 subjects provided by 6 global collaborators. Where HLA class I and class II types were available, the types were taken from metadata supplied by the sample provider, not from assay-based typing. The material from the prospective study consisted of cDNA or gDNA derived from T cells, B-cell-depleted T cells, or PBMCs. Subjects who had been exposed to COVID-19, were actively infected with it, or had recovered from it provided the deeply sampled blood TCRbeta repertoires that made up the dataset. Nearly every sample came with metadata listing a de-identified subject ID, COVID-19 status, age in years and sex.

On this clone itself: The specificity of this receptor is unknown. No base quality values were provided; no much bigger clone lies one nucleotide off.

Points the paper makes about the study in general: The quantity of clinical and demographic metadata differed by source and by participant and was supplied without curation.

The CDR1 and CDR2 encoded by the germline V gene are SGHRS and YFSETQ. Compared with germline, V lacks 3 bases and J lacks 6 bases; bases without a gene match: 7. The CDR3 numbers 15 residues from cysteine through phenylalanine. Only the CDR3 DNA is retained, 45 bases long and in frame from the first base. TCRbeta CDR3 regions were amplified from genomic DNA by means of the immunoSEQ Assay, a bias-controlled multiplex PCR. On the study's bioinformatics: Within the assay, amplification of reference gene primers was used to estimate how many nucleated cells each sample contained. To quantify the absolute abundance of each unique TCRbeta CDR3 rearrangement, sequence reads were collapsed and filtered. For each sample, productive Simpson clonality was calculated as the square root of Simpson's diversity index over productive rearrangements. TCRdb provides this immuneACCESS table in a form limited to in-frame rearrangements. Some clones are lacking; in checked studies, under half of them reflect an unresolved V gene, and why the rest are absent is not known. That table is the source of V, J and clone size, and D and trimming were worked out from the DNA. The sample yields over 60,000 clones; approximately 89% were counted once. The ten top clones hold around 10% of the sample.

Collaborating institutions collected whole blood in K2EDTA tubes following their own protocols. Collaborator samples were shipped for TCRbeta analysis as frozen whole blood, isolated PBMCs, or DNA extracted from either sample type. The chain is encoded by TRBV5-1 joined to TRBJ1-4; 8 bases in between match TRBD1. The clonotype comes from an elderly man with acute or convalescent COVID-19. The sample taken for sequencing was peripheral blood. The CDR3 in this case is CASSSTGTGHEKLFF. The nucleotides read TGCGCCAGCAGCTCCACCGGGACAGGTCATGAAAAACTGTTTTTT. The CDR3, completed at both ends by the reference TRBV5-1 and TRBJ1-4 genes, gives the full variable domain KAGVTQTPRYLIKTRGQQVTLSCSPISGHRSVSWYQQTPGQGLQFLFEYFSETQRNKGNFPGRFSGRQFSNSRSEMNVSTLELGDSALYLCASSSTGTGHEKLFFGSGTQLSVL.